The source of this T cell receptor (beta chain) is a study of technical replicates of blood from several donors. Profiling relied on immunoSEQ multiplex PCR, and the TCRdb table lists in-frame clones only, not all of them. The sample carries 60,000 or so clones, approximately 87% recorded once. The CDR3 has 16 residues. Germline loops: CDR1 MNHEY, CDR2 SMNVEV (reference sequence). V was pared by 1 base and J by 4 bases, with 17 bases between. Sequences were obtained from PBMCs. The chain employs TRBV27 and TRBJ2-7, with D perhaps matching TRBD1 (5 bases). The receptor was derived from a human donor in good health. Some clones in this sample may be carry-over from other donors' samples. The CDR3 loop reads CASSLFSGQRAYEQYF. CDR3 sequence (DNA): TGTGCCAGCAGTTTATTTTCAGGGCAGAGAGCTTACGAGCAGTACTTC.